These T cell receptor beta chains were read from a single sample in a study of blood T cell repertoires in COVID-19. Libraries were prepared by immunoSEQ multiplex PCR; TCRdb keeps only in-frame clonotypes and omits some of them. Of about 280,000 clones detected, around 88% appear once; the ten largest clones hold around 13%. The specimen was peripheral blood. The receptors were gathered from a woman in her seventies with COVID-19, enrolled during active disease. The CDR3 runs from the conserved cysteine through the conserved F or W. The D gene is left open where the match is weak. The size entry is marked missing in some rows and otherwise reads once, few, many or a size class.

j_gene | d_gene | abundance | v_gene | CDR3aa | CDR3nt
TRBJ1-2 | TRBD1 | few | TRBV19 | CASRPRDREGYTF | TGTGCCAGTAGACCTAGGGACAGGGAGGGCTACACCTTC
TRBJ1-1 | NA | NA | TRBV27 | CASTPSGFTEAFF | TGTGCCAGCACCCCTTCAGGGTTCACTGAAGCTTTCTTT
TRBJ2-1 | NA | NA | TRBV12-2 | CASRLVRRRGYNEQFF | TGTGCAAGTCGCTTAGTGAGACGCAGGGGTTACAATGAGCAGTTCTTC
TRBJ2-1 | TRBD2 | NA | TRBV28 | CASSLPLSGGAGEQFF | TGTGCCAGCAGTTTACCTCTCAGCGGGGGGGCAGGTGAGCAGTTCTTC
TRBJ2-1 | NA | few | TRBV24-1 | CATSETFAPGLQFF | TGTGCCACCAGTGAAACGTTTGCGCCGGGACTGCAGTTCTTC
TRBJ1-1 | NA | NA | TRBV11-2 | CASSPSRTANTEAFF | TGTGCCAGCAGCCCTTCCCGGACAGCGAACACTGAAGCTTTCTTT
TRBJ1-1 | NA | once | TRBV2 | CASSVSGVPTEAFF | TGTGCCAGCAGTGTCTCGGGGGTTCCAACTGAAGCTTTCTTT
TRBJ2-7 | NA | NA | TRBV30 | CAWSVKGLRYVEQYF | TGTGCCTGGAGTGTAAAGGGACTGCGCTACGTGGAGCAGTACTTC
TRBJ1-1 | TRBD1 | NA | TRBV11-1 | CASSLSRQGAKAFF | TGTGCCAGCAGCTTAAGCCGACAGGGGGCCAAGGCTTTCTTT
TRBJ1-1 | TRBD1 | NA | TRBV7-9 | CASSLLGQMNTEAFF | TGTGCCAGCAGCTTATTGGGACAGATGAACACTGAAGCTTTCTTT
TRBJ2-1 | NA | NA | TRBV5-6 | CASSLGHPVNEQFF | TGTGCCAGCAGCTTGGGGCACCCCGTGAATGAGCAGTTCTTC
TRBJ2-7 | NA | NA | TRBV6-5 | CASIRAGEQYF | TGTGCCAGCATCAGGGCAGGCGAGCAGTACTTC
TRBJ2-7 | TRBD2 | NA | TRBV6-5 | CASSYSRGVPSEQYF | TGTGCCAGCAGTTACTCTCGGGGGGTCCCGTCCGAGCAGTACTTC
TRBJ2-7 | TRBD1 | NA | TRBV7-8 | CASRTDRGPTYEQYF | TGTGCCAGCAGAACGGACAGGGGCCCCACCTACGAGCAGTACTTC
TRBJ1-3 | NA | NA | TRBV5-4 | CASSGSSGLPSGNTIYF | TGTGCCAGCAGCGGATCTTCAGGCCTACCCTCTGGAAACACCATATATTTT
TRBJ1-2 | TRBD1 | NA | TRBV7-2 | CASNKLEAGGVTNYGYTF | TGTGCCAGCAACAAACTAGAGGCAGGGGGAGTAACTAACTATGGCTACACCTTC
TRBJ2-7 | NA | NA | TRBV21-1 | CASSKMGRGLF | TGTGCCAGCAGCAAAATGGGCAGGGGGCTCTTC
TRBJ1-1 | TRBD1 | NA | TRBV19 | CASSTRQGGTDTEAFF | TGTGCCAGTAGTACGCGACAGGGGGGTACGGACACTGAAGCTTTCTTT
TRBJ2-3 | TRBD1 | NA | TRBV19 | CASSMGRGSDTQYF | TGTGCCAGTAGTATGGGCAGGGGGTCAGATACGCAGTATTTT
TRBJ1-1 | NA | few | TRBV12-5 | CASGADTEAFF | TGTGCTAGTGGAGCGGACACTGAAGCTTTCTTT
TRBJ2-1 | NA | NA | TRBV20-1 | CSATSTGEQFF | TGCAGTGCTACATCTACGGGGGAGCAGTTCTTC
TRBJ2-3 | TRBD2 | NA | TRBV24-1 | CATSEGLGAQYF | TGTGCCACCAGTGAAGGACTAGGGGCGCAGTATTTT
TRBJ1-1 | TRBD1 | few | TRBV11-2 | CASSPRQGRNTEAFF | TGTGCCAGCAGCCCGCGACAGGGGAGGAACACTGAAGCTTTCTTT
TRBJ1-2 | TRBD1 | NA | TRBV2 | CASSLGQGAPPLYTF | TGTGCCAGCAGTCTCGGACAGGGGGCCCCCCCCCTCTACACCTTC
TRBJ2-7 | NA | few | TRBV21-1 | CASPFRGMEEQYF | TGTGCCAGCCCCTTTAGGGGAATGGAAGAGCAGTACTTC
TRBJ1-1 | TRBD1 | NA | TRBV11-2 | CASSTGVTEAFF | TGTGCCAGCAGCACAGGGGTCACTGAAGCTTTCTTT
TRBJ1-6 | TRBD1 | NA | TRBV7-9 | CASSPSGQGNSPLHF | TGTGCCAGCAGCCCTTCGGGACAGGGTAATTCACCCCTCCACTTT
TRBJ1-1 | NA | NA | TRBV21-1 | CASSSIRGQGAVRAFF | TGTGCCAGCAGCTCTATCAGGGGACAGGGGGCGGTTCGAGCTTTCTTT
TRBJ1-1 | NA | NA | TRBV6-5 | CASSYSQGDAFF | TGTGCCAGCAGTTACTCCCAGGGTGATGCTTTCTTT
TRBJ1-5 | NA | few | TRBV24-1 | CATSDPGSNQPQHF | TGTGCCACCAGTGATCCGGGTAGCAATCAGCCCCAGCATTTT
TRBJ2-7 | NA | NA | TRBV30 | CAWSVIGAGEQYF | TGTGCCTGGAGTGTAATAGGGGCGGGGGAGCAGTACTTC
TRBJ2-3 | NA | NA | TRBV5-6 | CASSLGSLRADTQYF | TGTGCCAGCAGCTTGGGTTCGCTGCGGGCAGATACGCAGTATTTT
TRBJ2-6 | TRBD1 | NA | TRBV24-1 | CATSEAPGQGAGGANVLTF | TGTGCCACCAGTGAAGCACCGGGACAGGGGGCAGGTGGGGCCAACGTCCTGACTTTC
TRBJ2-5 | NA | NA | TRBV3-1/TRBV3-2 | CASSHWQGGETQYF | TGTGCCAGCAGCCATTGGCAGGGTGGTGAGACCCAGTACTTC
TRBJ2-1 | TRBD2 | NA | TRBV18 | CASSLGTSGYEQFF | TGTGCCAGCTCACTGGGGACTAGCGGCTATGAGCAGTTCTTC
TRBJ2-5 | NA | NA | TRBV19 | CASSIWTDQETQYF | TGTGCCAGTAGCATCTGGACAGACCAAGAGACCCAGTACTTC
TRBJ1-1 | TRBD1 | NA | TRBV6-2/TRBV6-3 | CASSLRQGNTEAFF | TGTGCCAGCAGTCTGAGACAGGGGAACACTGAAGCTTTCTTT
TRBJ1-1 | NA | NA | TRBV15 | CATSREWLAEAFF | TGTGCCACCAGCAGGGAGTGGTTGGCTGAAGCTTTCTTT
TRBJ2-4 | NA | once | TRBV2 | CASSESLLKNIQYF | TGTGCCAGCAGCGAGAGTCTTTTAAAAAACATTCAGTACTTC